A single count supports the clone carrying this TCR beta chain. This sample is part of a study of Ad26.COV2.S vaccination and SARS-CoV-2 variants. Treatment given: some 20 received Ad26.COV2.S at low or high dose, single or two shots; 5 received placebo; per-sample allocation not given. Repertoires come from day 63 after the first vaccine or placebo injection. Germline V gives CDR1 MDHEN, CDR2 SYDVKM. V lost 3 bases, J lost 0 bases, and 11 bases lay in between. The CDR3 has 16 residues. Clones were sequenced by immunoSEQ multiplex PCR, and TCRdb holds only the in-frame ones, with some missing. The table includes hundreds of thousands of clones, roughly 90% detected once.

The material sequenced was peripheral blood, taken in a trial of Ad26.COV2.S vaccine versus placebo. The chain recombines TRBV28 with TRBJ1-4; D is possibly TRBD1 (5 bases). This clonotype was obtained from a person between 18 and 59 years old who received the Ad26.COV2.S COVID-19 vaccine or a placebo. This chain's CDR3 is CASSFDSFATNEKLFF. Here the CDR3 DNA reads TGTGCCAGCAGTTTCGACAGTTTTGCAACTAATGAAAAACTGTTTTTT.